The T cell receptor (beta chain) described here comes from a study of shared clonotypes between healthy human individuals. At the level of the study: Per donor, three plates held CD4 naive cells, three held CD4 memory, two held CD8 naive and one held CD8 memory.

Study-wide results and limits: In general, naive subsets displayed greater estimated richness than memory subsets did.

Germline V gives CDR1 SGHRS, CDR2 YFSETQ. This CDR3 has 15 residues. Trimming removed 0 bases from V and 4 bases from J, with 12 bases in between. The assay used deep level. The repertoire was sequenced with immunoSEQ multiplex PCR; TCRdb's copy has only in-frame clones and lacks some. Of 2 million to 3 million clones listed, approximately 90% were seen once; the top ten hold around 0.14%. Comments on this clone: Its antigen remains unidentified.

The sequence was obtained from a man between 18 and 29 years old in good health. The chain has TRBV5-1 and TRBJ2-3; D ambiguous. The sequenced sample consisted of naive CD4+ T cells sorted from blood. The subset is: CD45RA+ positively selected. CDR3 amino acids: CASSLGSMVPDTQYF. CDR3 coding DNA: TGCGCCAGCAGCTTGGGCAGCATGGTCCCAGATACGCAGTATTTT.